The clone carrying this TCR beta chain turned up a few times. Antigen specificity is unknown. The data derive from a study of T cell repertoires in ileal Crohn's disease. As for the study in general: Over 30% were active smokers at surgery; median disease duration was around 7.9 years.

Generated by immunoSEQ multiplex PCR, the TCRdb table keeps only in-frame clones and is missing some. The sample yields approximately 13,000 clones, around 69% seen once. As for time point: neoterminal ileum biopsy at postoperative endoscopy, about 6 months after surgery. The ends lost 6 bases at V and 0 bases at J; junction bases unmatched: 4. This CDR3 comprises 15 residues. CDR1 and CDR2 (germline): SNHLY, FYNNEI. Study-level points and caveats: Clonal expansions were more frequent in active smokers than non-smokers at surgery. All patients with clonality above 26.8% had endoscopic recurrence.

The chain uses TRBV2 and TRBJ2-1, with TRBD2 identical over 8 bases. What was sequenced was ileal tissue. The TCR was taken from an adult with Crohn's disease. The chain's CDR3 is CASSNLAGSYNEQFF. The CDR3 nucleotides read TGTGCCAGCAGCAACCTAGCGGGCTCCTACAATGAGCAGTTCTTC.